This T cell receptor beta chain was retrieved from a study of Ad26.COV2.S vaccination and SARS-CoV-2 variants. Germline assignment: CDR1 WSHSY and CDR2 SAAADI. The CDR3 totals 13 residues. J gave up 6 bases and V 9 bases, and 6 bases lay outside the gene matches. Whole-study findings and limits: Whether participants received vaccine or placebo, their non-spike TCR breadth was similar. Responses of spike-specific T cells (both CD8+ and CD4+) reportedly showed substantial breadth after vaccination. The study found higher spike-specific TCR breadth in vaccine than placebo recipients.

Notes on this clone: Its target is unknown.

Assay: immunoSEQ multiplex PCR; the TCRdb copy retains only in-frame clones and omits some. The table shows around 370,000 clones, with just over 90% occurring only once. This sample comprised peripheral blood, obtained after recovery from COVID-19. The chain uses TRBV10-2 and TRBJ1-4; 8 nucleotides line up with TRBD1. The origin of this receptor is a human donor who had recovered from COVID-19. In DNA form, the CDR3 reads TGCGCCAGTAAGGGACAGGTCGATGAAAAACTGTTTTTT. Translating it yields CASKGQVDEKLFF.